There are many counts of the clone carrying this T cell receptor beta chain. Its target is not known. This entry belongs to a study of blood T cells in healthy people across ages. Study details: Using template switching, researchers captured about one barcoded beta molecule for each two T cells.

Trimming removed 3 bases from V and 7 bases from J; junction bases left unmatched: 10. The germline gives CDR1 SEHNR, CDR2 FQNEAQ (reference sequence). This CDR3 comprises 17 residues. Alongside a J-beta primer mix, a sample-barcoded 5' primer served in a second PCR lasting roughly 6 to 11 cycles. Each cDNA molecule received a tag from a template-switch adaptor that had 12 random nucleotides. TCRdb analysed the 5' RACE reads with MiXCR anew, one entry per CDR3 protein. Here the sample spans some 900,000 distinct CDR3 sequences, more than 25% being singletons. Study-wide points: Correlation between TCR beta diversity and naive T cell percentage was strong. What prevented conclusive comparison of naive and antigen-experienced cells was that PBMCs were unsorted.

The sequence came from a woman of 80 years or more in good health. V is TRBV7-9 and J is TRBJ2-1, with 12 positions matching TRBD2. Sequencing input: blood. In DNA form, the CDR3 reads TGTGCCAGCAGCTTTTATACTAGCGGGGGGATTTCAAATGAGCAGTTCTTC. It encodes CASSFYTSGGISNEQFF.